The clone carrying this T cell receptor (beta chain) came up many times. What it binds is not known. With the read ending 3 residues before the CDR3 end, the germline J gene is used to fill in that end. This sample is drawn from a study of T cell clonality in common variable immunodeficiency. Study results and limitations: Fewer TCRbeta clones were shared among CVID subjects than controls. Patient heterogeneity in the CVID cohort limited correlations between repertoire features and clinical complications. The cause of increased CVID clonality remains unclear without subpopulation sequencing.

TCRdb's table, derived via immunoSEQ multiplex PCR, lists solely in-frame clones and lacks some. This sample carries roughly 50,000 clones, none of them present only once. Germline V gives CDR1 SGHRS, CDR2 YFSETQ. V lost 4 bases and J lost 6; bases outside the gene matches: 8. The CDR3 runs to 14 residues. Most patients and controls had Caucasian heritage. The rearrangement uses TRBV5-1 and TRBJ1-1; the match to TRBD1 covers 8 bases. Sequencing was done on a sample of peripheral blood mononuclear cells. The origin of this receptor is a person between 18 and 69 years old in good health. The part of the CDR3 DNA that was read is TGCGCCAGCAGCAAACAGGGGGGTGACGCTGAA. Translated: CASSKQGGDAE. The whole CDR3 protein is CASSKQGGDAEAFF.